Below, one TCR beta chain is given with its context. Its antigen remains unidentified. This sample stems from a study of siplizumab effects on memory and regulatory T cells. Study-level findings and limits: A major contribution to the alloresponse seemed to be made by naive T cells, which seemed more diverse than memory cells. No assignable naive or memory phenotype existed for roughly 80-96% of proliferating CD4+ or CD8+ clones.

Per-sample assaying covered 95,000 to 100,000 TCR templates. TCRdb keeps only in-frame clones here, not all; method: immunoSEQ multiplex PCR. The top ten clones hold around 8.6% of a sample with 9,700 or so clones, about 41% of them seen once. The authors kept the mixed lymphocyte reaction cells in coculture at 37°C for under 7 days. The CDR3 runs to 14 residues. From germline, CDR1 is MNHNY and CDR2 SVGAGI (reference sequence). The V gene lost 0 bases and the J gene lost 7 bases, with 7 bases spanning the gap. The rearrangement links TRBV6-6 to TRBJ1-6, with D possibly TRBD1 on 6 matching bases. The sample comprised CFSE-low (dividing) CD4+ T cells sorted from an allogeneic mixed lymphocyte reaction. The origin of this receptor is a human donor in good health; the cells came from an allogeneic mixed lymphocyte reaction. The DNA for the CDR3 is TGTGCCAGCAGTTACTCAACAGGGAATTCACCCCTCCACTTT. The encoded protein is CASSYSTGNSPLHF.